This T cell receptor (beta chain) is from a study of blood T cells in healthy people across ages. The authors ran a second PCR of about 7 to 11 cycles using a sample-barcoded 5' primer and a J-beta primer mix. From the 5' RACE reads, TCRdb called clonotypes with MiXCR, one entry per CDR3 protein. This sample has roughly 800,000 distinct CDR3 sequences, with 55% to 70% found just once. The CDR3 runs to 14 residues. Between the trimmed V and J ends, which lost 5 bases and 6 bases, there was a span of 14 bases. V is TRBV12-3 or TRBV12-4 and J is TRBJ1-5; a weak D match, TRBD1 (5 bases). This TCR derives from a man younger than 40 in good health. The sequenced sample was blood. The CDR3 DNA follows: TGTGCCAGCAGTCGCCACAGGACTTCTCAGCCCCAGCATTTT. It specifies CASSRHRTSQPQHF.